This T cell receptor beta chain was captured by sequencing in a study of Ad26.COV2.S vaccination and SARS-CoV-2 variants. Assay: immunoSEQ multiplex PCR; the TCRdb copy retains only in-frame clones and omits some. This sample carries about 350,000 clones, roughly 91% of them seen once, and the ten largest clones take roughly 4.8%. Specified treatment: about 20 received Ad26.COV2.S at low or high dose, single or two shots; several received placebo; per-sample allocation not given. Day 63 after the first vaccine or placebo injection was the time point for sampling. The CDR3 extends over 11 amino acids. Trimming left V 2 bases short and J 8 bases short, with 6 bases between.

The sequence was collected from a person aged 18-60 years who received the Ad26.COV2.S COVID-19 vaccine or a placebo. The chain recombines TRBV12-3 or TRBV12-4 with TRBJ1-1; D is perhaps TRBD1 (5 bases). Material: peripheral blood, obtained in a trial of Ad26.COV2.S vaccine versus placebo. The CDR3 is CASSLRTEAFF. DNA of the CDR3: TGTGCCAGCAGTTTACGGACAGAAGCTTTCTTT.